This T cell receptor (beta chain) was recorded in a study of blood T cell repertoires in COVID-19. Turning to the study itself: Italy, Spain and the United States were the sources of the convalescent and acute COVID-19 samples. Nucleic acid was either cDNA or gDNA, and it came from T cells, B-cell-depleted T cells, or PBMCs.

Produced via immunoSEQ multiplex PCR; TCRdb's table is partial and in-frame only. The sample has about 190,000 clones, around 87% seen once. Germline CDR1 is SGHVS and CDR2 is FNYEAQ. The CDR3 totals 17 residues. Unmatched junction bases numbered 8, after V lost 5 bases and J lost 0 bases. The chain combines TRBV7-6 with TRBJ1-4; 8 bases are shared with TRBD1. The receptor was isolated from a woman between 18 and 29 years old who had recovered from COVID-19. The sample consisted of peripheral blood. CDR3 sequence: CASSRGTGLATNEKLFF. CDR3 in DNA: TGTGCCAGCAGCCGGGGGACAGGACTTGCAACTAATGAAAAACTGTTTTTT. The full variable domain, completed using reference TRBV7-6 and TRBJ1-4, is GAGVSQSPRYKVTKRGQDVALRCDPISGHVSLYWYRQALGQGPEFLTYFNYEAQQDKSGLPNDRFSAERPEGSISTLTIQRTEQRDSAMYRCASSRGTGLATNEKLFFGSGTQLSVL.